A single sample is the source of the 30 T cell receptor beta chains below, sequenced in a study of shared T cell receptors in the human thymus. Generated by immunoSEQ multiplex PCR, the TCRdb table keeps only in-frame clones and is missing some. The top ten clones hold around 0.0099% of a sample with hundreds of thousands of clones, 80% to 90% of them seen once. These same records also appear under a second study, on human thymus T cells.

Input material: thymocytes. The receptors derive from a girl younger than two with a congenital heart defect.

The chain links TRBV9 to TRBJ2-7, with 7 bases that match TRBD2. CDR1 and CDR2 (germline): SGDLS, YYNGEE. V shed 0 bases and J 2 bases; nucleotides not matched to a gene: 8. This CDR3 has 16 amino acids. In DNA, the CDR3 is TGTGCCAGCAGCGTAGAGCCGGGTGGGGGGGCCTACGAGCAGTACTTC. This gives the protein CASSVEPGGGAYEQYF.

The chain employs TRBV30 and TRBJ2-1; no clear D gene. The CDR3 loop spans 16 amino acids. The V gene's germline CDR1 is GTSNPN and CDR2 SVGIG (reference sequence). The ends were cut back, 2 bases at V and 4 bases at J, with 18 bases in the middle. DNA of the CDR3: TGTGCCTGGAGTCTTCCCCGGGTCCTATTATACAATGAGCAGTTCTTC. Its protein is CAWSLPRVLLYNEQFF.

The chain couples TRBV7-3 to TRBJ2-1, with 7 nucleotides matching TRBD2. In germline, CDR1 is SGHTA, CDR2 FQGTGA. The V segment lost 3 bases and the J segment 8 bases; nucleotides outside the gene matches: 22. This CDR3 is built from 19 residues. CDR3 loop: CASSFTGLDVGGFFDEQFF. The DNA of the CDR3 is TGTGCCAGCAGCTTTACCGGACTAGATGTTGGGGGGTTTTTCGATGAGCAGTTCTTC.

The rearrangement joins TRBV29-1 to TRBJ1-2; D is unclear. Germline-derived CDR1 and CDR2 are SQVTM and ANQGSEA. V was trimmed by 5 bases and J by 0 bases, leaving 13 bases between them. This CDR3 comprises 14 residues. CDR3 in amino acids: CSVPRADSNYGYTF. CDR3 DNA: TGCAGCGTTCCTCGGGCGGACTCTAACTATGGCTACACCTTC.

V and J are TRBV27 and TRBJ2-3; 8 nucleotides line up with TRBD2. The ends lost 5 bases at V and 2 bases at J; junction bases unmatched: 15. CDR1 and CDR2 (germline): MNHEY, SMNVEV (reference sequence). The CDR3 loop spans 18 amino acids. The CDR3 sequence: CASSIAPSLAVNTDTQYF. CDR3 sequence (DNA): TGTGCCAGCAGTATAGCCCCCTCACTAGCGGTTAACACAGATACGCAGTATTTT.

The chain combines TRBV7-2 with TRBJ1-6; D is undetermined. Germline CDR1 is SGHTA and CDR2 is FQGNSA. Trimming stripped 7 bases from V and 0 bases from J, with 13 bases between. The CDR3 loop spans 16 amino acids. In nucleotides, the CDR3 is TGTGCCAGCACGAGGGAAGTGGTCTCCTATAATTCACCCCTCCACTTT. As protein: CASTREVVSYNSPLHF.

CDR3 in amino acids: CASSLTRQGGVYGYTF. In nucleotides, the CDR3 is TGTGCCAGCAGTCTCACTCGACAGGGAGGTGTCTATGGCTACACCTTC. J is TRBJ1-2 and V is TRBV28, with 7 bases aligning to TRBD1. CDR3 size: 16 residues. Trimming at V came to 5 bases and at J to 4 bases, leaving 13 bases not matched to a gene. Germline V gene sequence: CDR1 MDHEN, CDR2 SYDVKM.

In the case of this clone: The junction and the germline gene differ at one end; a read error may be behind it. This sequence joins TRBV7-7 and TRBJ1-1; 9 positions agree with TRBD1. CDR1 and CDR2 (germline): SSHAT, FNYEAQ (reference sequence). The CDR3 runs 17 residues. In DNA form, the CDR3 reads TGTGCTAGCAGGACAGGGGTGGTCTGGTTGCCTGACACTGAAGCTTTCTTT. It is translated as CASRTGVVWLPDTEAFF.

The chain recombines TRBV6-6 with TRBJ1-1, with a tentative D call TRBD1 (6 bases). The CDR3 totals 14 residues. CDR1 is MNHNY, CDR2 SVGAGI, per germline (reference sequence). Between the trimmed V and J ends, which lost 2 bases and 3 bases, there was a span of 10 bases. The CDR3 bases are TGTGCCAGCAGTTACGATCAGGGGCACACTGAAGCTTTCTTT. Protein: CASSYDQGHTEAFF.

The gene calls are TRBV7-9 and TRBJ2-7; D is unclear. Germline V lookup: CDR1 SEHNR, CDR2 FQNEAQ (reference sequence). This CDR3 has 17 amino acids. The V end was cut by 3 bases, the J end by 6 bases, with 24 bases between. CDR3 residues: CASSFPSLSVQLGEQYF. CDR3 nucleotide sequence: TGTGCCAGCAGCTTCCCGTCCCTAAGCGTGCAATTGGGCGAGCAGTACTTC.

The chain uses TRBV19 and TRBJ2-2, with 8 bases aligning to TRBD1. The V gene end was trimmed by 7 bases and the J gene end by 0 bases; junction bases not matched to a gene: 16. In germline, CDR1 is LNHDA, CDR2 SQIVND (reference sequence). This CDR3 contains 19 residues. The CDR3 coding sequence is TGTGCCAGTAACAAGGGACAGGCCACTCAACGCGCGAACACCGGGGAGCTGTTTTTT. Amino acid sequence: CASNKGQATQRANTGELFF. The full variable domain, in which reference TRBV19 and TRBJ2-2 provide the parts outside the CDR3, is DGGITQSPKYLFRKEGQNVTLSCEQNLNHDAMYWYRQDPGQGLRLIYYSQIVNDFQKGDIAEGYSVSREKKESFPLTVTSAQKNPTAFYLCASNKGQATQRANTGELFFGEGSRLTVL.

This clone was seen a handful of times. The J gene is TRBJ1-4, the V gene TRBV27, with D possibly being TRBD1 (5 bases). Trimming removed 5 bases at V and 8 bases at J, with 21 bases between. CDR1 is MNHEY, CDR2 SMNVEV, per germline (reference sequence). The CDR3 has 16 residues. The CDR3 loop reads CASSPNQGKGCEKLFF. Written as DNA, the CDR3 is TGTGCCAGCAGTCCCAACCAGGGAAAAGGATGCGAAAAACTGTTTTTT.

V and J are TRBV4-1 and TRBJ1-1; D is unclear. The CDR3 extends over 15 amino acids. The ends were cut back, 0 bases at V and 7 bases at J, with 15 bases in the middle. Germline assignment: CDR1 MGHRA and CDR2 YSYEKL. The CDR3 region has the DNA TGCGCCAGCAGCCAAGACCGTCACAGTGTTATTGAAGCTTTCTTT. Translated, it gives CASSQDRHSVIEAFF.

This clone was seen once. The chain employs TRBV2 and TRBJ2-7; D is possibly TRBD1 (6 bases). CDR3 length equals 13 residues. CDR1 is SNHLY and CDR2 is FYNNEI in the germline V gene. V was trimmed by 5 bases and J by 5 bases, leaving 13 bases between them. The CDR3 DNA reads as TGTGCCAGCAGTATGACAGGTATGGACGAGCAGTACTTC. Encoded protein: CASSMTGMDEQYF. The full variable domain, rest sourced from reference TRBV2 and TRBJ2-7, is EPEVTQTPSHQVTQMGQEVILRCVPISNHLYFYWYRQILGQKVEFLVSFYNNEISEKSEIFDDQFSVERPDGSNFTLKIRSTKLEDSAMYFCASSMTGMDEQYFGPGTRLTVT.

CDR3 bases: TGTGCCAGCAGCTTGTTCTTGGGGCATACGGCAGATACGCAGTATTTT. As protein: CASSLFLGHTADTQYF. The V gene is TRBV5-4, the J gene TRBJ2-3; maybe TRBD1 (5 bases). Trimming removed 1 base at V and 4 bases at J, with 16 bases between. CDR3 length: 16 amino acids. The germline gives CDR1 SGHNT, CDR2 YYREEE (reference sequence). Drawing the rest from reference TRBV5-4 and TRBJ2-3, the complete variable domain is ETGVTQSPTHLIKTRGQQVTLRCSSQSGHNTVSWYQQALGQGPQFIFQYYREEENGRGNFPPRFSGLQFPNYSSELNVNALELDDSALYLCASSLFLGHTADTQYFGPGTRLTVL.

This clone showed up just a few times. The V gene is TRBV25-1, the J gene TRBJ1-3; D is possibly TRBD1 (5 bases). Trimming took off 2 bases at V and 0 bases at J, with 8 bases between the two ends. Germline V lookup: CDR1 MGHDK, CDR2 SYGVNS. The CDR3 sequence is 15 residues long. DNA for the CDR3: TGTGCCAGCAGTGAAGTCAGGGTCTCTGGAAACACCATATATTTT. Translating it yields CASSEVRVSGNTIYF.

The chain joins TRBV5-4 to TRBJ2-3; possibly TRBD1 for D (6 bases). Germline values: CDR1 SGHNT, CDR2 YYREEE (reference sequence). Trimming left V 0 bases short and J 4 bases short, with 9 bases between. The CDR3 is 14 amino acids. CDR3: CASSLEGHPDTQYF. CDR3 bases: TGTGCCAGCAGCTTGGAGGGACACCCAGATACGCAGTATTTT.

This chain joins TRBV10-1 and TRBJ1-2; D is uncertain. This CDR3 has 14 residues. Germline V lookup: CDR1 WNHNN, CDR2 SYGVQD (reference sequence). V shed 2 bases and J shed 1 base, with 8 bases lying between them. The CDR3 loop is CASSEEGSNYGYTF. CDR3 bases: TGCGCCAGCAGTGAGGAGGGTAGTAACTATGGCTACACCTTC.

The chain is built from TRBV5-1 and TRBJ1-1, with D tentatively TRBD1 (6 bases). The length of the CDR3 is 17 residues. CDR1 and CDR2 from the germline V gene are SGHRS and YFSETQ. Trimming pared 4 bases from V and 4 bases from J, leaving 23 bases between. The DNA of the CDR3 is TGCGCCAGCAGCGGAGGAGAGGAAACGGGACACCCCACTGAAGCTTTCTTT. This sequence encodes CASSGGEETGHPTEAFF.

CDR3: CASSYLGQHTEAFF. CDR3 DNA: TGTGCCAGCAGTTACTTGGGACAGCACACTGAAGCTTTCTTT. This chain uses TRBV6-5 with TRBJ1-1, with TRBD1 identical over 7 bases. Trimming took 1 base from V and 3 from J; bases not matched to a gene: 2. The CDR3 spans 14 residues. Germline CDR1 MNHEY, CDR2 SVGAGI.

The chain is built from TRBV6-6 and TRBJ2-7; a possible D gene is TRBD1 (5 bases). The CDR3 is 16 amino acids. Germline V gene lookup returns CDR1 MNHNY and CDR2 SVGAGI (reference sequence). V gave up 1 base and J gave up 6 bases, with 19 bases separating them. CDR3 sequence reads: CASSYLTVPSYGEQYF. For the CDR3, the DNA is TGTGCCAGCAGTTACTTGACAGTACCCTCTTACGGCGAGCAGTACTTC.

The chain couples TRBV6-1 to TRBJ1-2; D gene unclear. V was shortened by 2 bases and J by 3 bases, with 13 bases between the two germline ends. This CDR3 has 15 amino acids. The germline V gene has CDR1 MNHNS and CDR2 SASEGT. The DNA of the CDR3 is TGTGCCAGCAGTGAACGGGGAACAACCTACTATGGCTACACCTTC. It yields the protein CASSERGTTYYGYTF.

The J gene is TRBJ1-2, the V gene TRBV29-1; 9 bases agree with TRBD1. Germline V lookup: CDR1 SQVTM, CDR2 ANQGSEA. V lost 7 bases to trimming and J lost 4 bases; unmatched junction nucleotides: 4. This CDR3 is built from 12 residues. The CDR3: CSGRTGVYGYTF. The CDR3 DNA reads as TGCAGCGGTAGGACAGGGGTCTATGGCTACACCTTC.

This clone was detected once. The chain is built from TRBV5-6 and TRBJ1-1, with D unresolved. Germline CDR1 reads SGHDT; CDR2 reads YYEEEE. CDR3 size: 15 residues. The germline V and J ends were trimmed by 2 bases and 0 bases, with 11 bases remaining between them. CDR3 in amino acids: CASSLEGLMNTEAFF. The CDR3 DNA reads TGTGCCAGCAGCTTAGAAGGACTAATGAACACTGAAGCTTTCTTT.

The V gene is TRBV5-1, the J gene TRBJ2-6, with D uncertain. Trimming removed 0 bases at V and 0 bases at J, with 10 bases between. In germline, CDR1 is SGHRS, CDR2 YFSETQ. The CDR3 has 17 amino acids. The CDR3 sequence is CASSLVYPHSGANVLTF. CDR3 bases: TGCGCCAGCAGCTTGGTCTACCCCCACTCTGGGGCCAACGTCCTGACTTTC.

This clone appeared once. The chain uses TRBV6-4 and TRBJ2-3, with no clear D. Germline-derived CDR1 and CDR2 are MRHNA and SNTAGT. The V and J ends lost 0 bases and 0 bases respectively, with 7 bases between them. The CDR3 loop spans 15 amino acids. The CDR3 is CASSDSGQSTDTQYF. CDR3 bases: TGTGCCAGCAGTGACTCGGGCCAGAGCACAGATACGCAGTATTTT.

A remark on this clone: At one end the junction does not follow the germline gene, possibly because of a read error. This sequence joins TRBV12-5 and TRBJ2-5; D gene unclear. CDR1 and CDR2 (germline): LGHNT, FRNRAP. There are 11 residues in the CDR3. CDR3 sequence: CASGPKTETHF. CDR3 DNA sequence: TGTGCTAGTGGTCCGAAGACGGAGACCCACTTC.

This clone came up once. This chain joins TRBV7-9 and TRBJ2-4; 9 bases are shared with TRBD2. Germline CDR1 and CDR2: SEHNR and FQNEAQ (reference sequence). The J segment lost 3 bases and the V segment lost 2 bases, leaving 11 bases of the junction unmatched. The CDR3 sequence is 18 residues long. The chain's CDR3 is CASSLSSGGPNSKNIQYF. DNA for the CDR3: TGTGCCAGCAGCTTAAGCAGCGGGGGGCCGAACAGCAAAAACATTCAGTACTTC.

This clone showed up just a few times. This same CDR3 is encoded by further DNA sequences in the sample. The CDR3, as DNA: TGTGCCAGCAGTGAGGGACTAGCGGGGGGACAAGAGACCCAGTACTTC. This encodes CASSEGLAGGQETQYF. The genes are TRBV2 and TRBJ2-5; 15 positions match TRBD2. The CDR3 loop spans 16 amino acids. Germline V gene lookup returns CDR1 SNHLY and CDR2 FYNNEI. After removal of 3 bases from V and 2 bases from J, the junction contained 1 base not matched to a gene.

This clone has a single count. The rearrangement uses TRBV6-6 and TRBJ1-2, with D maybe TRBD1 (6 bases). The CDR3 consists of 12 residues. Germline V gene lookup returns CDR1 MNHNY and CDR2 SVGAGI (reference sequence). Trimming pared 8 bases from V and 6 bases from J, leaving 13 bases between. In DNA, the CDR3 is TGTGCCAGCGGGTCAGGGGATGATGGCTACACCTTC. Its translation is CASGSGDDGYTF.